The T cell receptor (beta chain) under discussion was sequenced for a study of patients and donors after allogeneic stem cell transplantation. This clonotype has just a few counts. The CDR3 runs 12 residues. V was cut by 7 bases and J by 3 bases, with 10 bases left in between. TCRdb recomputed calls from the RT-PCR reads with MiXCR, one row per CDR3 protein. The sample contains 100,000 to 130,000 distinct CDR3 sequences, approximately 35% of which appear only once. The chain couples TRBV12-3 or TRBV12-4 to TRBJ2-7; D is undetermined. This receptor was taken from a human donor who was either an allogeneic HSCT recipient or a stem cell or donor lymphocyte infusion donor (not recorded which). It is not recorded whose cells these are; they may come from a transplant donor. Sequencing was performed on blood, either unsorted or a sorted T cell fraction (not recorded which). CDR3 sequence reads: CASTDKYYEQYF. The CDR3 DNA reads TGTGCCAGCACCGACAAATACTACGAGCAGTACTTC.